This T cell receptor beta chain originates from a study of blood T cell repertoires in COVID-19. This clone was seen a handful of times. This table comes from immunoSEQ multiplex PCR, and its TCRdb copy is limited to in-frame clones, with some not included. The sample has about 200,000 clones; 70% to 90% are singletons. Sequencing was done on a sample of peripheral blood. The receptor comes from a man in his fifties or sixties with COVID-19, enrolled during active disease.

In DNA form, the CDR3 reads TGTGCCAGCAGTTTATCGGGGACTGTTCTAGTAGCTTTCTTT. This codes for CASSLSGTVLVAFF. The chain carries TRBV27 and TRBJ1-1, with TRBD1 as a possible D gene (5 bases). Germline V CDR1 and CDR2: MNHEY, SMNVEV (reference sequence). The CDR3 runs to 14 residues. With 0 bases removed from V and 10 bases from J, the gap between germline ends came to 15 bases.